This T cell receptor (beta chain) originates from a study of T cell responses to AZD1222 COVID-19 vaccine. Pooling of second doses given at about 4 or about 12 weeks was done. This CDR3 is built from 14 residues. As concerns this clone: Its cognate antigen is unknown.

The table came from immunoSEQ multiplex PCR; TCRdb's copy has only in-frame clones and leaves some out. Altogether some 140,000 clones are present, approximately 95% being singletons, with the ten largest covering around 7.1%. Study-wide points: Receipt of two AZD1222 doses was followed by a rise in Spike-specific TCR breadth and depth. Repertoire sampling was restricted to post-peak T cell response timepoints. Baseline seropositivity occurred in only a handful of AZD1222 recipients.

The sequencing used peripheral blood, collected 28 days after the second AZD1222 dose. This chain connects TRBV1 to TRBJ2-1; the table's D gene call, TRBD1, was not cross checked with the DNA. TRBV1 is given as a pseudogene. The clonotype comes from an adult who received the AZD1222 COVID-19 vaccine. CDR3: CTSSHPGPRGVVFF. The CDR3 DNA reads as TGCACCAGCAGCCATCCGGGACCCAGGGGCGTTGTGTTCTTC.